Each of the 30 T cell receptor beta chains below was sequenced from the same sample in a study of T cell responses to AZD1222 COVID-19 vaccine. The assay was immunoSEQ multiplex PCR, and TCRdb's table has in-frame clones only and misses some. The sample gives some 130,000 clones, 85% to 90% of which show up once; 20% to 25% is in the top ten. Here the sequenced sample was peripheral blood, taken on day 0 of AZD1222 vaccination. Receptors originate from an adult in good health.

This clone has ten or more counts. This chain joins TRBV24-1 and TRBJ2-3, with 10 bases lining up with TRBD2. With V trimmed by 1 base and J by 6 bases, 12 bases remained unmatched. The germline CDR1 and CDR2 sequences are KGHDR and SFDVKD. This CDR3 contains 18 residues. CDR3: CATSDFMGSGGAGDTQYF. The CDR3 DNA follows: TGTGCCACCAGTGATTTCATGGGAAGCGGGGGGGCCGGGGATACGCAGTATTTT.

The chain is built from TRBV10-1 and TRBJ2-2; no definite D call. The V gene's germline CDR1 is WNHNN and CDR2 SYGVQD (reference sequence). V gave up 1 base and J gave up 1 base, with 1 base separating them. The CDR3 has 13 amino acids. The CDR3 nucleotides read TGCGCCAGCAGTGAGTGGAACACCGGGGAGCTGTTTTTT. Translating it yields CASSEWNTGELFF.

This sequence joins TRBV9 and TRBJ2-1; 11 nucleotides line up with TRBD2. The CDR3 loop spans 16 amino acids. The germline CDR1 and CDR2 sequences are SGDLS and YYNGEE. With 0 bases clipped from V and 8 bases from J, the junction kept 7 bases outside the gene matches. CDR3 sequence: CASSVDLAGGVYEQFF. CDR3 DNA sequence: TGTGCCAGCAGCGTAGATCTAGCGGGGGGCGTGTATGAGCAGTTCTTC.

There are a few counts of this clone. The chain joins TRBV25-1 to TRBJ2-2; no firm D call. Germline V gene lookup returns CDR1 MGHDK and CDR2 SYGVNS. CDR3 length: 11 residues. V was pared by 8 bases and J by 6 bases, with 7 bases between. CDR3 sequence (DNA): TGTGCCAGCCTCGGCTCCGGGGAGCTGTTTTTT. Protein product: CASLGSGELFF.

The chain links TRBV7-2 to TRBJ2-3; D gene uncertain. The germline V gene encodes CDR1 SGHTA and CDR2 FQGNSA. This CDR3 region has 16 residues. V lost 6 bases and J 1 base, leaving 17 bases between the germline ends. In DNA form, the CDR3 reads TGTGCCAGCAGTCGATACCCGGCTAGGGGCACAGATACGCAGTATTTT. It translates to CASSRYPARGTDTQYF.

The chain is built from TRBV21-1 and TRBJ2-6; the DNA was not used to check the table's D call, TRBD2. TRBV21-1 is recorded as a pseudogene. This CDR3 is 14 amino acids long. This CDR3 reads CASTHRSLSLVLTF. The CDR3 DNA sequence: TGTGCCAGCACCCATCGTTCGCTAAGTTTAGTCCTGACTTTC.

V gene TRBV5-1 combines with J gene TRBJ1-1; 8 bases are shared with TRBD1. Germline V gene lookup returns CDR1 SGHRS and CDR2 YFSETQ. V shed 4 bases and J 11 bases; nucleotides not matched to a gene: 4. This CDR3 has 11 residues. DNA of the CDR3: TGCGCCAGCAGCGCGGACAGGGAGGCTTTCTTT. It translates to CASSADREAFF.

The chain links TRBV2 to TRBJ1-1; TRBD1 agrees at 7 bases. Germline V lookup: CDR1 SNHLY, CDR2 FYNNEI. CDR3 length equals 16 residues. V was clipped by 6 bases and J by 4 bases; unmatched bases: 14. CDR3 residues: CASSTPPGRDSTEAFF. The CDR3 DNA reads TGTGCCAGCAGCACCCCTCCGGGACGGGACAGCACTGAAGCTTTCTTT.

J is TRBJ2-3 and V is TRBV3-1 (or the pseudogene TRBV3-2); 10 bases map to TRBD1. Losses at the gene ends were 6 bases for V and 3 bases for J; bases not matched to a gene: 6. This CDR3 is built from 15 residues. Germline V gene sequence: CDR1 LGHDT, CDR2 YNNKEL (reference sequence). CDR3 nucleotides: TGTGCCAGCAGAGGGACAGGGGAGTTGACAGATACGCAGTATTTT. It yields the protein CASRGTGELTDTQYF.

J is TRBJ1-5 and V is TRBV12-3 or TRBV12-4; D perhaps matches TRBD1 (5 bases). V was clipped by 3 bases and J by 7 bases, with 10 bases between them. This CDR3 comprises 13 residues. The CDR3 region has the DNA TGTGCCAGCAGTTTGTCGGGGGACCAGCCCCAGCATTTT. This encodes CASSLSGDQPQHF.

CDR3 loop: CAWSEDGRTYSGNTIYF. The CDR3 bases are TGTGCCTGGAGTGAAGATGGCAGGACCTACTCTGGAAACACCATATATTTT. The rearrangement joins TRBV30 to TRBJ1-3; D not certain. This CDR3 is 17 amino acids long. The germline gives CDR1 GTSNPN, CDR2 SVGIG (reference sequence). The germline V and J ends were trimmed by 1 base and 0 bases, with 16 bases remaining between them.

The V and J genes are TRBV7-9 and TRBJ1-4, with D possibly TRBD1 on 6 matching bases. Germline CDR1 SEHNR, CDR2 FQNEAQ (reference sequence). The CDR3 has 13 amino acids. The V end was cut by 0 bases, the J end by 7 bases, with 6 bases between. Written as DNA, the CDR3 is TGTGCCAGCAGCTTAGCAGGGGGTGAAAAACTGTTTTTT. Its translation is CASSLAGGEKLFF.

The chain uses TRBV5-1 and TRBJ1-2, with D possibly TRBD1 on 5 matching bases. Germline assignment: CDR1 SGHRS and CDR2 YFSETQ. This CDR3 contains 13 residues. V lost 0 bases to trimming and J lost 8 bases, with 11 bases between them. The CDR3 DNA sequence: TGCGCCAGCAGCTTGGAGGGGCGTAAGGGCTACACCTTC. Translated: CASSLEGRKGYTF.

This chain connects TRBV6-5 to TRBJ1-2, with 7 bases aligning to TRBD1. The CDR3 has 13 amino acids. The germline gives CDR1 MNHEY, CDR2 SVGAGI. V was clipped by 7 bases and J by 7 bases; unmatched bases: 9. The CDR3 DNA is TGTGCCAGCACGGACAGGCCCCGGTTTGGCTACACCTTC. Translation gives CASTDRPRFGYTF.

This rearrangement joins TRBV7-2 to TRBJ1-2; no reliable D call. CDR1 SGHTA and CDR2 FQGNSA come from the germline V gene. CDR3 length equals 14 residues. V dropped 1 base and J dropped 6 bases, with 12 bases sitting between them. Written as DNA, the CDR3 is TGTGCCAGCAGCTTAGGGGGTCTAGGGAATGGCTACACCTTC. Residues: CASSLGGLGNGYTF.

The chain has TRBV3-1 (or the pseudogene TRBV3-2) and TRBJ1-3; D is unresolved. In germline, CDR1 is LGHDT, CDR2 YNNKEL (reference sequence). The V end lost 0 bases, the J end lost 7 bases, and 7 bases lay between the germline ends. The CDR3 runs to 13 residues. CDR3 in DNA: TGTGCCAGCAGCCAAGATTTGGGGAACACCATATATTTT. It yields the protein CASSQDLGNTIYF.

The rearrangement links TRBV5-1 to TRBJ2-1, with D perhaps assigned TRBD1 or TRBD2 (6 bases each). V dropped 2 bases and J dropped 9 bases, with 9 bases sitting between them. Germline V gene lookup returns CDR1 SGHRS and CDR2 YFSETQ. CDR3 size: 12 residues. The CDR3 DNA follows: TGCGCCAGCAGCTTAGGGGGGCTTGAGCAGTTCTTC. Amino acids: CASSLGGLEQFF.

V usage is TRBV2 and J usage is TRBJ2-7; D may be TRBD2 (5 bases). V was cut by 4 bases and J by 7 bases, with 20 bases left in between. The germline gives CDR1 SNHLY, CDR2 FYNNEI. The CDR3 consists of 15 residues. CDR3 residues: CASSARDITSGEQYF. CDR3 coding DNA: TGTGCCAGCAGTGCCCGGGATATTACCTCGGGTGAGCAGTACTTC.

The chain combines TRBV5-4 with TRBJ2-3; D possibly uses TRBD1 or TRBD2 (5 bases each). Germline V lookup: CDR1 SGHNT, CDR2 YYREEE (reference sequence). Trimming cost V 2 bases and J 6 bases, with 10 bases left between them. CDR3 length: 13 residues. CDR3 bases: TGTGCCAGCAGCTTTGGGGGTATGGATACGCAGTATTTT. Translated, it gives CASSFGGMDTQYF.

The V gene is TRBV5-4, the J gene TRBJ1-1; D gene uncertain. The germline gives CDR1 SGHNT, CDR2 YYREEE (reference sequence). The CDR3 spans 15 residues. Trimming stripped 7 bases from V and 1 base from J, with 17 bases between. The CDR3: CASPALTPSNTEAFF. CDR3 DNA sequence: TGTGCCAGCCCAGCTTTAACCCCTTCGAACACTGAAGCTTTCTTT.

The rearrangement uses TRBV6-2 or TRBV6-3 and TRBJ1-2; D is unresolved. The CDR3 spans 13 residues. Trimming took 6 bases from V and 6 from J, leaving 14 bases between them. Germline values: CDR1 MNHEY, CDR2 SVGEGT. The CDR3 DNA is TGTGCCAGCAGCCGAGACCACCTGGATGGCTACACCTTC. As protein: CASSRDHLDGYTF.

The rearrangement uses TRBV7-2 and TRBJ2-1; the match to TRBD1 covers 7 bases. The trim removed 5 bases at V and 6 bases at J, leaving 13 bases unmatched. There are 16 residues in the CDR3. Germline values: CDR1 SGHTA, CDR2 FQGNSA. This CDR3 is CASSNQARGILNEQFF. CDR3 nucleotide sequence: TGTGCCAGCAGCAACCAGGCCAGGGGGATCCTCAATGAGCAGTTCTTC.

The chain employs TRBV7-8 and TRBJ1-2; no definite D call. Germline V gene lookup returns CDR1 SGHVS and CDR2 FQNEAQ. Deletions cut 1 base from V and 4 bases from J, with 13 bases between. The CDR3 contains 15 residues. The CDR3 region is CASSLVATRAYGYTF. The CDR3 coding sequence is TGTGCCAGCAGCTTAGTAGCGACAAGGGCCTATGGCTACACCTTC.

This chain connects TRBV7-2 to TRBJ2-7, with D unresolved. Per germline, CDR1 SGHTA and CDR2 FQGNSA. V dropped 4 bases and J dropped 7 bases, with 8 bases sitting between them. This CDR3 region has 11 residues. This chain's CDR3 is CASSSFGEQYF. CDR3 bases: TGTGCCAGCAGCTCATTCGGAGAGCAGTACTTC.

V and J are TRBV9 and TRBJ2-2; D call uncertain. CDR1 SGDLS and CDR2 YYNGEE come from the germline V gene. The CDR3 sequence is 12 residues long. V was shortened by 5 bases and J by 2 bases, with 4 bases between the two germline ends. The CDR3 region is CASRENTGELFF. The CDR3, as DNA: TGTGCCAGCAGGGAAAACACCGGGGAGCTGTTTTTT.

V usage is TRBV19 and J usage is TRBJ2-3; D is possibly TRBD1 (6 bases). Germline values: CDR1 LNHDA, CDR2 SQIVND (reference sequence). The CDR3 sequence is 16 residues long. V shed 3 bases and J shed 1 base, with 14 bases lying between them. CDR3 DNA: TGTGCCAGTAGTATCTTTACAGGGAAAGGCACAGATACGCAGTATTTT. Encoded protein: CASSIFTGKGTDTQYF.

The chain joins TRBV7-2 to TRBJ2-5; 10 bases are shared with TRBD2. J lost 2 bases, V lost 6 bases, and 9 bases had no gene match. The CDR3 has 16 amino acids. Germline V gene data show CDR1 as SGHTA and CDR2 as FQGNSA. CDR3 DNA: TGTGCCAGCAGTTTCCATAGCGGGGGGCGGCAAGAGACCCAGTACTTC. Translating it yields CASSFHSGGRQETQYF. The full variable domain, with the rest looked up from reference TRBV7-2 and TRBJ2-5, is GAGVSQSPSNKVTEKGKDVELRCDPISGHTALYWYRQSLGQGLEFLIYFQGNSAPDKSGLPSDRFSAERTGGSVSTLTIQRTQQEDSAVYLCASSFHSGGRQETQYFGPGTRLLVL.

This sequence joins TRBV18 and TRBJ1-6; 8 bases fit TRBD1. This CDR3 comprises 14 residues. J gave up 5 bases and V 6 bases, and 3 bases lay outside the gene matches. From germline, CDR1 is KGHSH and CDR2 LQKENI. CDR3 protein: CASSVGQDNSPLHF. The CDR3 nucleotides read TGTGCCAGCTCGGTGGGACAGGATAATTCACCCCTCCACTTT.

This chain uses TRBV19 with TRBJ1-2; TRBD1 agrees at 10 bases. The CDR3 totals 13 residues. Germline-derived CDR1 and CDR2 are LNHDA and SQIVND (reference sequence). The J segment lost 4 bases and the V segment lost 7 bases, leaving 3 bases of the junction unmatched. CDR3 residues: CASKGTGVYGYTF. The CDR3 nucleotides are TGTGCCAGTAAAGGGACAGGGGTCTATGGCTACACCTTC.

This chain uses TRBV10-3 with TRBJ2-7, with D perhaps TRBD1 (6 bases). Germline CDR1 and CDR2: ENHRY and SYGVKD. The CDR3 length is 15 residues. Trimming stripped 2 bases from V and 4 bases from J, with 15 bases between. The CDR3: CAISEGQRDGYEQYF. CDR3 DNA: TGTGCCATCAGTGAGGGACAGAGAGACGGGTACGAGCAGTACTTC.